Following are 2 T cell receptor beta chains from one sample sequenced in a study of blood T cell repertoires in COVID-19. The table came from immunoSEQ multiplex PCR; TCRdb's copy has only in-frame clones and leaves some out. The table shows some 180,000 clones, with approximately 87% occurring only once. Input material: peripheral blood. Source of these receptors: a man aged 70-80 years with active or convalescent COVID-19.

The V and J genes are TRBV11-2 and TRBJ2-7; perhaps TRBD2 as D (6 bases). V was trimmed by 6 bases and J by 6 bases, leaving 24 bases between them. Germline V gene sequence: CDR1 SGHAT, CDR2 FQNNGV. The CDR3 runs to 16 residues. As DNA, the CDR3 is TGTGCCAGCAGACGCATCCCCGGGACTCCTAAAAGCGAGCAGTACTTC. Protein: CASRRIPGTPKSEQYF.

V usage is TRBV6-5 and J usage is TRBJ2-7; TRBD1 matches at 10 bases. CDR3 length: 13 amino acids. With 4 bases clipped from V and 6 bases from J, the junction kept 3 bases outside the gene matches. Germline V gene lookup returns CDR1 MNHEY and CDR2 SVGAGI. The CDR3 loop is CASSFGTGVEQYF. Written as DNA, the CDR3 is TGTGCCAGCAGTTTTGGGACAGGGGTCGAGCAGTACTTC.